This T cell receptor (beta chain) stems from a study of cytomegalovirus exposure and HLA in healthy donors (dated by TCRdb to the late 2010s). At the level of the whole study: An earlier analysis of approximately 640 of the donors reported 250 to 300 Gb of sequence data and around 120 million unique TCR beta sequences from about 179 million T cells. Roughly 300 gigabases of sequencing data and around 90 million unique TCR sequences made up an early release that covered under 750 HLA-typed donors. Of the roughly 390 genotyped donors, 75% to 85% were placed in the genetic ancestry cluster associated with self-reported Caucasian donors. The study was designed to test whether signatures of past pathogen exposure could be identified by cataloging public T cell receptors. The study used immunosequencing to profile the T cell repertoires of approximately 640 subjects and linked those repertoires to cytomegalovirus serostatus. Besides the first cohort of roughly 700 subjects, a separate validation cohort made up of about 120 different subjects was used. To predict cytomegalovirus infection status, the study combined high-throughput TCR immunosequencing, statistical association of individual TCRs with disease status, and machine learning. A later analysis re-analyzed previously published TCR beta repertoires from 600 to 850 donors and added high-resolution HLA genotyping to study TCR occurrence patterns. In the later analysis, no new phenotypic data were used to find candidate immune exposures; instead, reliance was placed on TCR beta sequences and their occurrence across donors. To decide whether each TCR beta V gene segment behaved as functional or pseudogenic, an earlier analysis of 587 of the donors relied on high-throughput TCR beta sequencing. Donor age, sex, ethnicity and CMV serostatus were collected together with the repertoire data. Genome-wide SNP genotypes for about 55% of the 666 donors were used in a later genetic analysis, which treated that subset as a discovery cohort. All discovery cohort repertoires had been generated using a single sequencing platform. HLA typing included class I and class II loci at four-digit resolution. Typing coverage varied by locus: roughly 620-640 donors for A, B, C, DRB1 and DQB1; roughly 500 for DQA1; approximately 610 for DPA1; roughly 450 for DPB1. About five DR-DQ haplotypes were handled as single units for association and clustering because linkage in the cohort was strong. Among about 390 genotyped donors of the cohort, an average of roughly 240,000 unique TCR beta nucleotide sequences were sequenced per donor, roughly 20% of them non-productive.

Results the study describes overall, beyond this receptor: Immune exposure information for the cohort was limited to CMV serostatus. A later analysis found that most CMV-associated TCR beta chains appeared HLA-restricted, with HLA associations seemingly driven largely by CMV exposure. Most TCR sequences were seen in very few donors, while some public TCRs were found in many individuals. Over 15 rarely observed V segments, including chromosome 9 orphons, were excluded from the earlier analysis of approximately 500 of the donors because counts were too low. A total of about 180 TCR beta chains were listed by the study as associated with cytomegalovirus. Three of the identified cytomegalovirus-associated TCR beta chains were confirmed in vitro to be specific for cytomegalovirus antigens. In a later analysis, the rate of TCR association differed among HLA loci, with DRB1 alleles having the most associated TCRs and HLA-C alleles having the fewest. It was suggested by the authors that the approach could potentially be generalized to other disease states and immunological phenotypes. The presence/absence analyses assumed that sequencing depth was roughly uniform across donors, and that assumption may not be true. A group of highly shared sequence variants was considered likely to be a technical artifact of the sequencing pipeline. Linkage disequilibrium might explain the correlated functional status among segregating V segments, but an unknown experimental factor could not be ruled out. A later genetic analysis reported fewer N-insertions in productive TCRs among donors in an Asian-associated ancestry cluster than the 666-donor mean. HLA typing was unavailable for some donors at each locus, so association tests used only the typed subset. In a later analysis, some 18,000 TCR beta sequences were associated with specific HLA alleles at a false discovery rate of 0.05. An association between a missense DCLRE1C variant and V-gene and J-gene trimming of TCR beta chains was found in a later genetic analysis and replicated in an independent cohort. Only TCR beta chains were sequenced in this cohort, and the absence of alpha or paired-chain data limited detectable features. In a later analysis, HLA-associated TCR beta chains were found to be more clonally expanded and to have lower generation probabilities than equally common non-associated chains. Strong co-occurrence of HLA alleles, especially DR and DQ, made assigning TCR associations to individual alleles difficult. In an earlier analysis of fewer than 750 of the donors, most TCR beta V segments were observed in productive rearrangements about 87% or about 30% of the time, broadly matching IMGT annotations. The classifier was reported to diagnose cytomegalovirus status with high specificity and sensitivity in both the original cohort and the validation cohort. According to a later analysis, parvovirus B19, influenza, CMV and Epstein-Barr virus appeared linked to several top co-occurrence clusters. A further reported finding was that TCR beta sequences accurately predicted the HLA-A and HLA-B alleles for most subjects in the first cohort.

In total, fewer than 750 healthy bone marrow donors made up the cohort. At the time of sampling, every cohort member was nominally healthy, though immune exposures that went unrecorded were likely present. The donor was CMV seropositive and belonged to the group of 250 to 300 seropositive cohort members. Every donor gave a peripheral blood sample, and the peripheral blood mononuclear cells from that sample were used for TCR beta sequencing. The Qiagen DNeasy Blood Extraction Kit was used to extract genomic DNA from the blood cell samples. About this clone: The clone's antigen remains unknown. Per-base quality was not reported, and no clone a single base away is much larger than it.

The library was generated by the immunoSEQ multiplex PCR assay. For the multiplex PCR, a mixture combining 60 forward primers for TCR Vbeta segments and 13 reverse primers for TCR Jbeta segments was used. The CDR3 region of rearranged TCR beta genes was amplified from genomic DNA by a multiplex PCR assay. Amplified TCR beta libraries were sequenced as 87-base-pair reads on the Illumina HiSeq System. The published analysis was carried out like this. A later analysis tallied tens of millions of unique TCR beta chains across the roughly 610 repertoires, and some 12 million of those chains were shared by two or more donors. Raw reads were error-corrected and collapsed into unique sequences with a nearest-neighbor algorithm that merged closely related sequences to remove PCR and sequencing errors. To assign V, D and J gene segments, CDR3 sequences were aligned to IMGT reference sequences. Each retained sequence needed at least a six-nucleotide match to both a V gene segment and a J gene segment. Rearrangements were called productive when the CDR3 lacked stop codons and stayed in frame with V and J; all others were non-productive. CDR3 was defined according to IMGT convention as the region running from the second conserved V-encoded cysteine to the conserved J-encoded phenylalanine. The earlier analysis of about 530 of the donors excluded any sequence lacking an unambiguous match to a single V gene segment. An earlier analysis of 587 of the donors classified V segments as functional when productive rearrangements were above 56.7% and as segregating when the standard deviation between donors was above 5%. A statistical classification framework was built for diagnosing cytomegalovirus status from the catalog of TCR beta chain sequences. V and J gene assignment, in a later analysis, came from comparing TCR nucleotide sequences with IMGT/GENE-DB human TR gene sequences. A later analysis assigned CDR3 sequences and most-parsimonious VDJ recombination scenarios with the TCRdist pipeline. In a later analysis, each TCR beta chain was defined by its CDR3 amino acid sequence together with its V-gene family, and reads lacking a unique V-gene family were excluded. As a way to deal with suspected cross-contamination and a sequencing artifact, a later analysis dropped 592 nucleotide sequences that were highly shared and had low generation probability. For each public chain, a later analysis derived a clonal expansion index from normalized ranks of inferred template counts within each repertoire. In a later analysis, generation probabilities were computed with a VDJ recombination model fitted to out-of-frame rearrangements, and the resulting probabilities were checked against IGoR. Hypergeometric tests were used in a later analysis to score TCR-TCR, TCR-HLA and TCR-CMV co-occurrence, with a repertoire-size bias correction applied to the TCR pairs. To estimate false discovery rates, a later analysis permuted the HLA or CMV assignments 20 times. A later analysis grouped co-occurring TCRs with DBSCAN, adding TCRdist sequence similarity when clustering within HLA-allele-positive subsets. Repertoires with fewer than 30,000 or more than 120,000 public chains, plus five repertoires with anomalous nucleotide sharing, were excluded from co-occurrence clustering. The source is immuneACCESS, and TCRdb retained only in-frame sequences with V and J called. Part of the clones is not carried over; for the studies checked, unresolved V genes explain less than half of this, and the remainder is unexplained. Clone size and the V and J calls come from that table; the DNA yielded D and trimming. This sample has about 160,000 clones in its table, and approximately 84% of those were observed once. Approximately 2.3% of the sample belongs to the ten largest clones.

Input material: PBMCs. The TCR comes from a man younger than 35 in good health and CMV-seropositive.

The CDR3 amino acid sequence is: CASSRRDRAQETQYF. The nucleotide sequence reads TGTGCCAGCAGTCGCCGGGACAGGGCCCAAGAGACCCAGTACTTC. The sequence links TRBV6-5 to TRBJ2-5, and 9 junctional nucleotides match TRBD1. Via the germline V gene, CDR1 is MNHEY and CDR2 SVGAGI. The CDR3 runs 15 residues from the cysteine to the phenylalanine. Only CDR3 DNA remains: 45 bases, in frame from the first base. At the junction V is shortened by 5 bases and J by 1 base; bases outside the gene matches: 5.